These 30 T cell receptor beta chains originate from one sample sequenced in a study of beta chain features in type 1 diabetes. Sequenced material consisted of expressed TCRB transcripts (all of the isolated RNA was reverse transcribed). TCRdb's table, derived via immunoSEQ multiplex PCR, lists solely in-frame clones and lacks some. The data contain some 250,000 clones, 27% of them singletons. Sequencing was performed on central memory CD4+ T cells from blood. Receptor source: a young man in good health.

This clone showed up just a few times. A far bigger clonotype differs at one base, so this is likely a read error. CDR3: CAWRVPTGRRFF. The CDR3 DNA sequence: TGTGCCTGGAGGGTTCCTACAGGGCGACGGTTCTTC. The chain recombines TRBV30 with TRBJ2-1; D is perhaps TRBD1 (6 bases). The CDR3 has 12 amino acids. The germline V and J ends were trimmed by 3 bases and 15 bases, with 18 bases remaining between them. Germline V gene data show CDR1 as GTSNPN and CDR2 as SVGIG (reference sequence).

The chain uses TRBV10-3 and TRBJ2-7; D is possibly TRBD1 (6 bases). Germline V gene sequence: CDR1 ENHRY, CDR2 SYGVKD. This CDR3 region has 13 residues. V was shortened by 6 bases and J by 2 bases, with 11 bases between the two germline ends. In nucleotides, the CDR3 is TGTGCCATCAGCCTGACAGGCCCCTACGAGCAGTACTTC. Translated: CAISLTGPYEQYF.

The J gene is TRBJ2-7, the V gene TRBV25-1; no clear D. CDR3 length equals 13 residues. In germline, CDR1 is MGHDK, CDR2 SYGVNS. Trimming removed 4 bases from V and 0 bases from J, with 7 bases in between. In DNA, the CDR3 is TGTGCCAGCAGTGGGACCGTCTCCTACGAGCAGTACTTC. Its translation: CASSGTVSYEQYF.

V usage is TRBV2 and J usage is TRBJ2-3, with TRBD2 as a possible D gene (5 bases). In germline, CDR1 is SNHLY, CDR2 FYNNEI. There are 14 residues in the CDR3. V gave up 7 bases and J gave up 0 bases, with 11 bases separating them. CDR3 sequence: CASTQRLSTDTQYF. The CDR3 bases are TGTGCCAGCACACAGCGGCTGAGCACAGATACGCAGTATTTT.

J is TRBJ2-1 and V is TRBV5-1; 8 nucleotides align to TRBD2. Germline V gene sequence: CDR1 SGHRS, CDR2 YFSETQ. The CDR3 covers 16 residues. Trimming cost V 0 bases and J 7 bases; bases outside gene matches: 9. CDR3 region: CASSLDPLSGTNEQFF. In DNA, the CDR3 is TGCGCCAGCAGCTTGGATCCCCTTAGCGGGACAAATGAGCAGTTCTTC.

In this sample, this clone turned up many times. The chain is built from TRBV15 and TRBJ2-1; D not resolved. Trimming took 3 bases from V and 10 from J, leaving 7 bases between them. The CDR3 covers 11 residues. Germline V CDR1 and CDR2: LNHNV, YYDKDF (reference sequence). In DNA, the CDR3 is TGTGCCACCAGCAGGGTTGAGGAGCAGTTCTTC. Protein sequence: CATSRVEEQFF.

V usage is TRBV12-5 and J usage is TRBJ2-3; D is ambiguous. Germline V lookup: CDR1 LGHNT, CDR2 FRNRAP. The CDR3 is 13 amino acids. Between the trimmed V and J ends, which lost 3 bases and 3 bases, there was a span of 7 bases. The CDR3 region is CASGFSQTDTQYF. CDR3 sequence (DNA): TGTGCTAGTGGTTTCAGCCAGACAGATACGCAGTATTTT.

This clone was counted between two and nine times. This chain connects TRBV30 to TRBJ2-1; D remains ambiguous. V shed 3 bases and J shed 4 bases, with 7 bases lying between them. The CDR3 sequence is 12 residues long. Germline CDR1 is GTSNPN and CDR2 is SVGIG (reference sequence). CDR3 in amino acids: CAWRRDYNEQFF. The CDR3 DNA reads TGTGCCTGGAGAAGAGATTACAATGAGCAGTTCTTC.

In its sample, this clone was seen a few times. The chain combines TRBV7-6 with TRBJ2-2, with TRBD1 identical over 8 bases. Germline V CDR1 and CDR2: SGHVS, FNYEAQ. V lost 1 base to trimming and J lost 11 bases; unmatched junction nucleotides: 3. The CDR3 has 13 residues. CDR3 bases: TGTGCCAGCAGCTTAGGGACAGGGTTTGAGCTGTTTTTT. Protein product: CASSLGTGFELFF.

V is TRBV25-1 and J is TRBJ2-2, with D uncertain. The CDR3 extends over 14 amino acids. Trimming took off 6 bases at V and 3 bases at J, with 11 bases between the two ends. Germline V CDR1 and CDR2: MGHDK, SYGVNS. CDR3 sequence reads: CASSMGSDTGELFF. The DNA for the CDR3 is TGTGCCAGCAGCATGGGTTCCGACACCGGGGAGCTGTTTTTT.

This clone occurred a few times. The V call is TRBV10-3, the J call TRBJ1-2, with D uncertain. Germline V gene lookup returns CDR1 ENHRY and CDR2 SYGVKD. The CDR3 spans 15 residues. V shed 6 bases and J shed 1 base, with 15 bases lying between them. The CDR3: CAISSPEDGNYGYTF. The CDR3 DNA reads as TGTGCCATCAGCTCGCCCGAAGACGGTAACTATGGCTACACCTTC.

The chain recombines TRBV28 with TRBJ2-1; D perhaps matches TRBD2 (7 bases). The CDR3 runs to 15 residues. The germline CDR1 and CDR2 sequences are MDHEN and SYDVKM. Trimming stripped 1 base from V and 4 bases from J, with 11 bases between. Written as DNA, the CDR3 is TGTGCCAGCAGTTTATTGGGGGGGCAGTACAATGAGCAGTTCTTC. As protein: CASSLLGGQYNEQFF.

The CDR3: CASSQVGLATDYNEQFF. The CDR3 region has the DNA TGCGCCAGCAGCCAAGTGGGTCTAGCGACAGACTACAATGAGCAGTTCTTC. The rearrangement uses TRBV4-3 and TRBJ2-1; the D gene is possibly TRBD2 (6 bases). The V end lost 1 base, the J end lost 3 bases, and 16 bases lay between the germline ends. The CDR3 loop spans 17 amino acids. Germline V gene lookup returns CDR1 LGHNA and CDR2 YSLEER.

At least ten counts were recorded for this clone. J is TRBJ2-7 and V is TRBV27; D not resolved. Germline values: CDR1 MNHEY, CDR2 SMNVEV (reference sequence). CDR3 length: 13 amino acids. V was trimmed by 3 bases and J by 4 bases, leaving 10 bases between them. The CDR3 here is CASSFRTAYEQYF. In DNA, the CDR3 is TGTGCCAGCAGTTTTAGGACGGCTTACGAGCAGTACTTC.

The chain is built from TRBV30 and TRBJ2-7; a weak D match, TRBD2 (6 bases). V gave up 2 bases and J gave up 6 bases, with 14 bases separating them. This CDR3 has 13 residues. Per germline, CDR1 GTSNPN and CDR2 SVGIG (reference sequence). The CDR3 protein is CAWSTGGGREQYF. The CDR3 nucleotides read TGTGCCTGGAGTACCGGCGGAGGGCGCGAGCAGTACTTC.

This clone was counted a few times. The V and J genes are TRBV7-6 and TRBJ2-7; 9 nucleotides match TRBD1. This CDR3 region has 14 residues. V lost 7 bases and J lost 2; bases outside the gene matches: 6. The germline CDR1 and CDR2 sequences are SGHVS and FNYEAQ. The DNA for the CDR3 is TGTGCCAGCAAGCGGGACAGGGAGGCCTACGAGCAGTACTTC. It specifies CASKRDREAYEQYF.

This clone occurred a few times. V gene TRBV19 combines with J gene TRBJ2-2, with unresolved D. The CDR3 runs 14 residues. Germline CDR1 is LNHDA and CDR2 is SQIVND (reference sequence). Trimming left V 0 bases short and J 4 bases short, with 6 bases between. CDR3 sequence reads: CASSIDPVTGELFF. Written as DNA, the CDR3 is TGTGCCAGTAGTATAGATCCCGTCACCGGGGAGCTGTTTTTT. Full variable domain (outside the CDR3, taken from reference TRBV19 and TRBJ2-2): DGGITQSPKYLFRKEGQNVTLSCEQNLNHDAMYWYRQDPGQGLRLIYYSQIVNDFQKGDIAEGYSVSREKKESFPLTVTSAQKNPTAFYLCASSIDPVTGELFFGEGSRLTVL.

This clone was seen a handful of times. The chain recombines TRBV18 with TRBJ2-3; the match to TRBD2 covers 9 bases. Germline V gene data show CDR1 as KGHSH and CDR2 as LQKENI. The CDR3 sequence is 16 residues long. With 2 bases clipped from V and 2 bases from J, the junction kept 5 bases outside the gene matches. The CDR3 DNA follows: TGTGCCAGCTCACCAAGATTAGCGGGGGACACAGATACGCAGTATTTT. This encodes CASSPRLAGDTDTQYF.

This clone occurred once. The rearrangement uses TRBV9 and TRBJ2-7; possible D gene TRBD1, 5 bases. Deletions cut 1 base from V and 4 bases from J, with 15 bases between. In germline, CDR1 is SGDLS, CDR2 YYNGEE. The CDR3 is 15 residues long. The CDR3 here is CASSVSEGAQYEQYF. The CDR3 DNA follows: TGTGCCAGCAGCGTATCAGAAGGGGCACAATACGAGCAGTACTTC. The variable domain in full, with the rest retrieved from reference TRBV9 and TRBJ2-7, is DSGVTQTPKHLITATGQRVTLRCSPRSGDLSVYWYQQSLDQGLQFLIQYYNGEERAKGNILERFSAQQFPDLHSELNLSSLELGDSALYFCASSVSEGAQYEQYFGPGTRLTVT.

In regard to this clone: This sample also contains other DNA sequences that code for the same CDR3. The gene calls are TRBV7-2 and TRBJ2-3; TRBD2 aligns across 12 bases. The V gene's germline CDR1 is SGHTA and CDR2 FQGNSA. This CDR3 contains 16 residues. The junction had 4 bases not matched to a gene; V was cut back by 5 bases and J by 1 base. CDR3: CASSPRLAGGTDTQYF. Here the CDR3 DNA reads TGTGCCAGCAGCCCCAGACTAGCGGGAGGCACAGATACGCAGTATTTT.

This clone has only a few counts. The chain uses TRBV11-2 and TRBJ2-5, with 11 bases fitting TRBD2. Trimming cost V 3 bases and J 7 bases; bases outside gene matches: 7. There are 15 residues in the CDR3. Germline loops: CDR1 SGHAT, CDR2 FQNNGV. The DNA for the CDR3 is TGTGCCAGCAGCTTTAGCGGGGGGGCCGGTGGGACCCAGTACTTC. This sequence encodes CASSFSGGAGGTQYF.

CDR3 amino acids: CASSTGPGVSYNEQFF. The CDR3 DNA reads as TGTGCCAGCAGCACAGGGCCCGGAGTCTCCTACAATGAGCAGTTCTTC. This chain joins TRBV7-2 and TRBJ2-1; D is possibly TRBD1 (6 bases). The V gene's germline CDR1 is SGHTA and CDR2 FQGNSA. The CDR3 is 16 amino acids. Trimming removed 5 bases from V and 0 bases from J, with 14 bases in between.

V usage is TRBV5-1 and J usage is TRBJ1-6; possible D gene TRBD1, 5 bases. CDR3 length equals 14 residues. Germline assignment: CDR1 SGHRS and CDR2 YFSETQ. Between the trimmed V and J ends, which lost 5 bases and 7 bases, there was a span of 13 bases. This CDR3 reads CASSVSGTNSPLHF. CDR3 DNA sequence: TGCGCCAGCAGTGTTTCAGGGACGAATTCACCCCTCCACTTT.

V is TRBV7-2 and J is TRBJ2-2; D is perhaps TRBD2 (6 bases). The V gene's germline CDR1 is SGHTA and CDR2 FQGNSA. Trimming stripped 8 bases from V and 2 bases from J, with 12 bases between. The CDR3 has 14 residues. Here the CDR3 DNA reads TGTGCCAGCGGGGAGGCGAGAAACACCGGGGAGCTGTTTTTT. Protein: CASGEARNTGELFF.

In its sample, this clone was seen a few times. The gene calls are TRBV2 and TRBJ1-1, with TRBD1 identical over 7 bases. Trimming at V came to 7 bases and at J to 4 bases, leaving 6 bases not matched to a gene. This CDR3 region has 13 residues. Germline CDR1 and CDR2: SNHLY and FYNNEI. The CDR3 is CASTGDRTTEAFF. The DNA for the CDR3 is TGTGCCAGCACCGGGGACAGAACCACTGAAGCTTTCTTT.

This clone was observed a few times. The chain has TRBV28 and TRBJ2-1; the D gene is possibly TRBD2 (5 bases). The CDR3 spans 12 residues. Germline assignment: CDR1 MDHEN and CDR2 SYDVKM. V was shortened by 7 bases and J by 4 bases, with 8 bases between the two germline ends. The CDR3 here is CASTRGYNEQFF. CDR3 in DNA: TGTGCCAGCACTCGAGGGTACAATGAGCAGTTCTTC.

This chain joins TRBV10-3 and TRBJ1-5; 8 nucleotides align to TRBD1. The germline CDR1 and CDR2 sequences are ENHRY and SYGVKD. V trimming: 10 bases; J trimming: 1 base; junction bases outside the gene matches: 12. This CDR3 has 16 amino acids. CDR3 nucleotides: TGTGCCACCTCCCCTCATAACAGGGGGAGCAATCAGCCCCAGCATTTT. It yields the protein CATSPHNRGSNQPQHF.

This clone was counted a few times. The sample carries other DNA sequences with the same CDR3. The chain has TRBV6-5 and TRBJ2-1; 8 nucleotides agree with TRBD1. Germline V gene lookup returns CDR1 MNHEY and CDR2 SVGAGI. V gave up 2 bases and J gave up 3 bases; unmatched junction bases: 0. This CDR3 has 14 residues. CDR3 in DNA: TGTGCCAGCAGTTACGGGACAGGCTACAATGAGCAGTTCTTC. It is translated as CASSYGTGYNEQFF.

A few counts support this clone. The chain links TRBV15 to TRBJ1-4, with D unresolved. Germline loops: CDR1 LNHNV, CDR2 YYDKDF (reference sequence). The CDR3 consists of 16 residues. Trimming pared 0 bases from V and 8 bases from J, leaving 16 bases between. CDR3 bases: TGTGCCACCAGCAGAGATCATTCTCGAGAGGAGGAAAAACTGTTTTTT. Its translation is CATSRDHSREEEKLFF.

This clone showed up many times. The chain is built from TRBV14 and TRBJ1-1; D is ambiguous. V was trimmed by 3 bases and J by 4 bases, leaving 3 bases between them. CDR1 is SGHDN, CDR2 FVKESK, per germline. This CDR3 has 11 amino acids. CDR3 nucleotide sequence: TGTGCCAGCAGCCAGGGCACTGAAGCTTTCTTT. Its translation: CASSQGTEAFF.